This T cell receptor (beta chain) was observed in a study of beta chain features in type 1 diabetes. Every bit of the isolated RNA underwent reverse transcription, so sequencing read expressed TCRB transcripts. Repertoires were generated with immunoSEQ multiplex PCR, while TCRdb's copy carries only in-frame clones and drops some. The sample lists a few hundred thousand clones, approximately 16% seen once, with around 0.015% in the top ten. General study results and limits: All four CD4+ subsets from Type 1 diabetes patients carried moderately but significantly shorter TCRB CDR3s. Sampled from patients, naive, central memory and Treg TCRB repertoires appeared more similar than those sampled from healthy donors.

The length of the CDR3 is 12 residues. Germline CDR1 and CDR2: MNHNS and SASEGT. Trimming left V 7 bases short and J 2 bases short, with 9 bases between. Regarding this clone: Its antigen is still unknown.

Sequencing was done on a sample of naive CD4+ T cells from blood. The V call is TRBV6-1, the J call TRBJ2-7; tentatively, D is TRBD2 (6 bases). The source of this sequence is a young man with type 1 diabetes. The CDR3 bases are TGTGCCAGCACGCGGGGTACCTACGAGCAGTACTTC. This sequence encodes CASTRGTYEQYF.